Listed below are T cell receptor beta chains from one sample, sequenced in a study of PD-1 blockade in classical Hodgkin lymphoma. Some clones are missing from TCRdb's copy, which holds only in-frame ones; the method was immunoSEQ multiplex PCR. This table has around 13,000 clones, about 78% appearing once. This sample comprised peripheral blood mononuclear cells (PBMCs), obtained before the second cycle of nivolumab. The receptors originated from a human donor with classical Hodgkin lymphoma. The CDR3 runs from the conserved cysteine through the conserved F or W. A D gene is named only where the DNA matches it firmly. The size of a clone is reported for some rows only, either as once, few or many, or as a class for expanded clones.

>TRBJ1-2|TRBV5-1|NA|TRBD1
CASSPTGRGGYTF
TGCGCCAGCAGCCCGACAGGGCGAGGTGGCTACACCTTC
>TRBJ1-2|TRBV6-6|once|NA
CASSHRELGYTF
TGTGCCAGCAGCCATCGAGAGCTTGGCTACACCTTC
>TRBJ1-2|TRBV6-6|few|NA
CASSYSPGRENYGYTF
TGTGCCAGCAGTTACTCCCCAGGACGAGAAAACTATGGCTACACCTTC
>TRBJ2-3|TRBV19|NA|NA
CASSITIGDTQYF
TGTGCCAGTAGTATTACTATAGGAGATACGCAGTATTTT
>TRBJ1-6|TRBV7-9|few|NA
CASSLQQGGSPLHF
TGTGCCAGCAGCTTACAACAGGGAGGATCACCCCTCCACTTT
>TRBJ2-7|TRBV7-8|NA|TRBD2
CASSARGGARYEQYF
TGTGCCAGCAGCGCGCGCGGGGGGGCCCGCTACGAGCAGTACTTC
>TRBJ1-1|TRBV15|NA|NA
CATSRDRVSEAFF
TGTGCCACCAGCAGAGATCGTGTTTCTGAAGCTTTCTTT
>TRBJ2-3|TRBV7-7|NA|TRBD1
CASSLTGASTDTQYF
TGTGCTAGCAGCTTAACAGGGGCAAGCACAGATACGCAGTATTTT
>TRBJ2-4|TRBV10-3|NA|TRBD1
CAISLGQGPKNIQYF
TGTGCCATCAGCCTGGGACAGGGTCCGAAAAACATTCAGTACTTC
>TRBJ2-5|TRBV7-9|NA|NA
CASSLVRGREQYF
TGTGCCAGCAGCTTAGTCAGGGGCAGGGAGCAGTACTTC
>TRBJ1-5|TRBV7-7|NA|NA
CASSSTTGSSGQPQHF
TGTGCTAGCAGCTCTACTACAGGGTCGTCAGGGCAGCCCCAGCATTTT
>TRBJ2-4|TRBV5-4|NA|NA
CASSSPGASPKNIQYF
TGTGCCAGCAGCTCCCCCGGAGCCTCCCCTAAAAACATTCAGTACTTC
>TRBJ2-7|TRBV21-1|NA|NA
CASRGGRYEQYF
TGTGCCAGCAGAGGCGGGCGGTACGAGCAGTACTTC
>TRBJ1-1|TRBV2|NA|NA
CASNQGPHTEAFF
TGTGCCAGCAACCAGGGTCCTCACACTGAAGCTTTCTTT
>TRBJ1-3|TRBV28|NA|NA
CASSSPGEGSGNTIYF
TGTGCCAGCAGTTCCCCAGGGGAGGGCAGTGGAAACACCATATATTTT
>TRBJ2-7|TRBV18|NA|NA
CASSPYFTGGAEYEQYF
TGTGCCAGCTCACCCTATTTTACTGGGGGCGCGGAGTACGAGCAGTACTTC
>TRBJ2-7|TRBV18|NA|TRBD1
CASSPPSGQGPYEQYF
TGTGCCAGCTCACCACCATCGGGACAGGGACCTTACGAGCAGTACTTC
>TRBJ1-4|TRBV10-3|NA|NA
CAISGGGGSPITYF
TGTGCCATCAGTGGTGGAGGGGGTTCCCCGATCACATATTTT
>TRBJ1-4|TRBV7-6|NA|NA
CASSLDPGVNEKLFF
TGTGCCAGCAGCTTAGACCCGGGGGTAAATGAAAAACTGTTTTTT
>TRBJ1-2|TRBV12-5|few|TRBD1
CASGLVRGQGALWGYTF
TGTGCTAGTGGTTTGGTGAGGGGACAGGGGGCTCTATGGGGCTACACCTTC
>TRBJ2-1|TRBV5-1|NA|TRBD1
CASSFRDRGSNEQFF
TGCGCCAGCAGCTTCCGGGACAGGGGATCCAATGAGCAGTTCTTC
>TRBJ1-5|TRBV18|NA|NA
CASSPQSGVGQPQHF
TGTGCCAGCTCACCACAATCAGGGGTTGGTCAGCCCCAGCATTTT
>TRBJ2-5|TRBV5-6|NA|NA
CASSGADGARQETQYF
TGTGCCAGCAGCGGCGCGGACGGGGCCCGCCAAGAGACCCAGTACTTC
>TRBJ1-2|TRBV30|once|NA
CAFGWGSAFVYTF
TGTGCCTTTGGGTGGGGGTCCGCCTTTGTCTACACCTTC
>TRBJ2-3|TRBV5-1|NA|TRBD1
CASSTTGDRTDTQYF
TGCGCCAGCAGCACCACAGGGGACCGCACAGATACGCAGTATTTT
>TRBJ2-5|TRBV6-1|NA|NA
CASSEAWGRETQYF
TGTGCCAGCAGTGAAGCGTGGGGGAGAGAGACCCAGTACTTC
>TRBJ2-1|TRBV5-1|NA|NA
CASSSSGRAYNEQFF
TGCGCCAGCAGCAGTAGCGGCCGCGCCTACAATGAGCAGTTCTTC
>TRBJ2-7|TRBV7-9|NA|TRBD1
CASSWDRVSLEQYF
TGTGCCAGCAGCTGGGACAGGGTCTCTCTCGAGCAGTACTTC
>TRBJ2-3|TRBV10-3|NA|NA
CAIRSWLVGSTDTQYF
TGTGCCATCAGGTCGTGGTTGGTGGGAAGCACAGATACGCAGTATTTT
>TRBJ1-1|TRBV6-5|NA|NA
CASSRTPMNTEAFF
TGTGCCAGCAGTCGGACCCCAATGAACACTGAAGCTTTCTTT
>TRBJ2-7|TRBV4-3|NA|NA
CASSLSYRDFSSYEQYF
TGCGCCAGCAGCCTATCGTACAGGGACTTTTCCTCCTACGAGCAGTACTTC
>TRBJ1-2|TRBV5-1|NA|TRBD1
CASSFGQGEANTF
TGCGCCAGCAGCTTCGGCCAGGGGGAAGCGAACACCTTC
>TRBJ2-1|TRBV27|NA|NA
CASSWGPRNYNEQFF
TGTGCCAGCAGTTGGGGGCCCAGGAACTACAATGAGCAGTTCTTC
>TRBJ1-2|TRBV7-9|few|TRBD1
CASSSRRQGADYGYTF
TGTGCCAGCAGTTCACGGCGGCAGGGGGCAGATTATGGCTACACCTTC
>TRBJ2-6|TRBV7-2|NA|NA
CASSLQSGANVLTF
TGTGCCAGCAGCTTACAATCTGGGGCCAACGTCCTGACTTTC
>TRBJ2-3|TRBV7-2|medium-sized|NA
CASTALGATQYF
TGTGCCAGCACCGCACTAGGGGCCACGCAGTATTTT
>TRBJ2-5|TRBV7-9|NA|TRBD1
CASSSRGRETQYF
TGTGCCAGCAGCTCCAGGGGGCGTGAGACCCAGTACTTC
>TRBJ1-6|TRBV5-1|NA|NA
CASSIGGQGNSPLHF
TGCGCCAGCAGCATAGGGGGGCAGGGTAATTCACCCCTCCACTTT
>TRBJ1-3|TRBV7-2|NA|NA
CASSLPRVPSGNTIYF
TGTGCCAGCAGCTTACCCAGGGTGCCCTCTGGAAACACCATATATTTT
>TRBJ2-3|TRBV11-3|NA|NA
CASSLGPDTQYF
TGTGCCAGCAGCTTAGGTCCAGACACGCAGTATTTT
>TRBJ2-5|TRBV27|NA|NA
CASSSAGGTTQYF
TGTGCCAGCAGTTCTGCCGGGGGTACTACCCAGTACTTC
>TRBJ1-1|TRBV7-6|NA|NA
CASSTLSTAVFTEAFF
TGTGCCAGCAGCACTTTATCGACAGCGGTATTCACTGAAGCTTTCTTT
>TRBJ2-4|TRBV4-1|few|TRBD2
CASSQEEGTSAPVSRDIQYF
TGCGCCAGCAGCCAAGAAGAGGGGACTAGCGCACCTGTGTCGAGGGACATTCAGTACTTC
>TRBJ1-2|TRBV7-6|NA|TRBD1
CASSRLQGAHDGYTF
TGTGCCAGCAGCAGACTCCAGGGGGCGCACGACGGCTACACCTTC
>TRBJ2-1|TRBV6-5|NA|NA
CASSTGYDEQFF
TGTGCCAGCAGTACAGGCTACGATGAGCAGTTCTTC
>TRBJ2-1|TRBV29-1|NA|TRBD2
CSVELVLAGINNEQFF
TGCAGCGTTGAATTAGTCTTAGCGGGTATAAACAATGAGCAGTTCTTC
>TRBJ1-1|TRBV29-1|NA|NA
CSVEDRTGREAFF
TGCAGCGTTGAAGATCGTACGGGGAGAGAAGCTTTCTTT
>TRBJ2-1|TRBV30|NA|NA
CAWSRGRGRYNEQFF
TGTGCCTGGAGTAGGGGGCGGGGGAGATACAATGAGCAGTTCTTC
>TRBJ1-5|TRBV2|NA|NA
CASSEGLVMHF
TGTGCCAGCAGTGAAGGCCTCGTGATGCATTTT
>TRBJ2-1|TRBV2|once|NA
CASRVDRGSYNEQFF
TGTGCCAGCAGGGTGGACAGAGGCTCCTACAATGAGCAGTTCTTC
>TRBJ2-2|TRBV9|medium-sized|TRBD1
CASSAGQGTGELFF
TGTGCCAGCAGCGCGGGACAGGGGACCGGGGAGCTGTTTTTT
>TRBJ1-3|TRBV4-3|NA|NA
CASSQARLSGNTIYF
TGCGCCAGCAGCCAAGCCCGCCTCTCTGGAAACACCATATATTTT
>TRBJ1-1|TRBV7-2|NA|NA
CASSFEGENTEAFF
TGTGCCAGCAGCTTCGAGGGAGAGAACACTGAAGCTTTCTTT
>TRBJ2-2|TRBV2|NA|TRBD2
CASSGLAPNTGELFF
TGTGCCAGCTCGGGACTAGCTCCGAACACCGGGGAGCTGTTTTTT
>TRBJ1-2|TRBV5-5|once|NA
CASSRDVHGYTF
TGTGCCAGCAGCCGGGACGTCCATGGCTACACCTTC
>TRBJ1-2|TRBV28|NA|NA
CASSMTVAGGYTF
TGTGCCAGCAGCATGACAGTCGCCGGAGGCTACACCTTC
>TRBJ2-2|TRBV4-2|NA|NA
CASSQELGRAGELFF
TGTGCCAGCAGCCAAGAGCTAGGACGGGCCGGGGAGCTGTTTTTT
>TRBJ2-3|TRBV18|NA|TRBD1
CASSRQGSTDTQYF
TGTGCCAGCTCAAGACAGGGCAGCACAGATACGCAGTATTTT
>TRBJ1-2|TRBV5-1|NA|NA
CASSLEGGNYGYTF
TGCGCCAGCAGCTTGGAGGGCGGGAACTATGGCTACACCTTC